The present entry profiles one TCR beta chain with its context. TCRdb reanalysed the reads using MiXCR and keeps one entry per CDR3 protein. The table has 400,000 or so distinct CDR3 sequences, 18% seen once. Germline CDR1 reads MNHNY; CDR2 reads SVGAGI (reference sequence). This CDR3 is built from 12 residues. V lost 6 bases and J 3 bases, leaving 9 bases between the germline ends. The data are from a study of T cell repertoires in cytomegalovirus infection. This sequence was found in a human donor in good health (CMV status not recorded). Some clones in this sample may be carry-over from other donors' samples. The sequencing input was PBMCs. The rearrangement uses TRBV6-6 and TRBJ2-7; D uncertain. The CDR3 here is CASSGSNYEQYF. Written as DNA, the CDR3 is TGTGCCAGCAGCGGTTCAAACTACGAGCAGTACTTC.